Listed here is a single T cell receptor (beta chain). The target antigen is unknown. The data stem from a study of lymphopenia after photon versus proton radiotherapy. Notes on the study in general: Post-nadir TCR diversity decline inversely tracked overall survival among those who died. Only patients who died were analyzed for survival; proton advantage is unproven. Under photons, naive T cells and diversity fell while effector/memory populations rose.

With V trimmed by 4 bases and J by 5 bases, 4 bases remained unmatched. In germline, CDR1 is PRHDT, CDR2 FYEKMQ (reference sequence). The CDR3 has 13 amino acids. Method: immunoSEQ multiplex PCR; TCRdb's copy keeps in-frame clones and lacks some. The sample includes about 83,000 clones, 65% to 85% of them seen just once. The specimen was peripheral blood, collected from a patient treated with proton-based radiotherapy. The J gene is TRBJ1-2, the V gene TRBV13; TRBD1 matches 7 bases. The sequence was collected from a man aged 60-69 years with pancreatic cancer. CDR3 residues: CASSSGTEYGYTF. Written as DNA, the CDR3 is TGTGCCAGCAGCTCCGGGACAGAATATGGCTACACCTTC.